The present T cell receptor (beta chain) was sequenced within a study of blood T cell repertoires in COVID-19. Turning to the study itself: Acute and convalescent COVID-19 samples came from the United States, Italy and Spain. In each case, the material was cDNA or gDNA derived from T cells, B-cell-depleted T cells, or PBMCs.

Original processing methods: Reference gene primer amplification gave nucleated cell count estimates. Profiled with immunoSEQ multiplex PCR; TCRdb holds only in-frame clones, not every one. V and J calls and clone size are copied from that table; D and trimming were computed from the DNA. The data contain more than 200,000 clones, about 81% of them singletons. The V gene's germline CDR1 is GTSNPN and CDR2 SVGIG (reference sequence). Trimming stripped 0 bases from V and 1 base from J, with 6 bases between. The CDR3 runs to 13 residues. The chain is built from TRBV30 and TRBJ1-1; D remains ambiguous. The sequenced material came from peripheral blood. This TCR derives from a woman older than 75 with COVID-19, enrolled during active disease. Here the CDR3 reads CAWSVSRNTEAFF. The CDR3 DNA sequence: TGTGCCTGGAGTGTATCCAGGAACACTGAAGCTTTCTTT.